The clone carrying this TCR beta chain was observed many times. Amplified regions were TCR beta CDR3 sequences from RNA transcripts. HTBI primers were the set used in a first-round RT-PCR of the TCR CDR3. TCRdb re-analysed the multiplex PCR reads in MiXCR, keeping a single row per CDR3 protein. In the table there are about 210,000 distinct CDR3 sequences, under 20% of which are singletons. The source of the sample is a study of T cells in Graves' hyperthyroidism and ophthalmopathy. Material for sequencing was blood. This TCR derives from a man between 45 and 60 years old with Graves' hyperthyroidism.

The CDR3 reads CSAQTGGDVHSNQPQHF. DNA for the CDR3: TGCAGTGCCCAGACAGGGGGCGACGTACATAGCAATCAGCCCCAGCATTTT. The V call is TRBV20-1, the J call TRBJ1-5, with 10 bases identical to TRBD1. This CDR3 spans 17 amino acids. Germline V gene sequence: CDR1 DFQATT, CDR2 SNEGSKA (reference sequence). J lost 0 bases, V lost 6 bases, and 11 bases had no gene match.